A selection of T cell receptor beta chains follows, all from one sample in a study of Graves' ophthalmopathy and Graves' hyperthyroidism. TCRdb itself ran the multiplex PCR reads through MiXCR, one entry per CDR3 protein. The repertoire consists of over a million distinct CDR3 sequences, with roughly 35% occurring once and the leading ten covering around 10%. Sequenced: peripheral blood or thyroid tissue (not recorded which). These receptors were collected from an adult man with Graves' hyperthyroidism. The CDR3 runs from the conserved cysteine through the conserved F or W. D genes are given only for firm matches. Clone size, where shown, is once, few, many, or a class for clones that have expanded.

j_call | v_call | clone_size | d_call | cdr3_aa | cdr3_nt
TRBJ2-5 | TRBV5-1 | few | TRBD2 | CASSTGTSGKKTQYF | TGCGCCAGCAGCACCGGGACTAGCGGGAAGAAGACCCAGTACTTC
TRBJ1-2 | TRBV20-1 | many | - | CSARGGRRNYGYTF | TGCAGTGCGAGGGGGGGTCGCCGAAACTATGGCTACACCTTC
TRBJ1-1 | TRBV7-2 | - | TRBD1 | CASSLGQGAGDTEAFF | TGTGCCAGCAGCTTGGGACAGGGGGCTGGGGACACTGAAGCTTTCTTT
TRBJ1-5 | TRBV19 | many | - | CASTRSYSNQPQHF | TGTGCCAGTACTAGAAGTTATAGCAATCAGCCCCAGCATTTT
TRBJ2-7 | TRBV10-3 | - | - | CTSNGAGGNEQYF | TGTACCAGCAACGGCGCCGGGGGCAACGAGCAGTACTTC
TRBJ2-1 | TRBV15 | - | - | CASPGDGRNLETQFF | TGTGCCAGTCCCGGGGACGGGCGAAACCTAGAGACCCAGTTCTTC
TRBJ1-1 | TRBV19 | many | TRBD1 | CASSKGVTGINTEAFF | TGTGCCAGTAGTAAAGGCGTGACAGGGATCAACACTGAAGCTTTCTTT
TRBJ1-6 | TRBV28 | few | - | CASRSPGQGNNSPLHF | TGTGCCAGCCGGTCACCAGGGCAGGGAAACAATTCACCCCTCCACTTT
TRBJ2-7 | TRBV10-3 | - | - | CAIRTGQASEQYF | TGTGCCATCCGTACGGGGCAGGCAAGCGAGCAGTACTTC
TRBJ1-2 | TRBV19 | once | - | CASRNREVLDYGYTF | TGTGCGAGTCGGAACAGGGAGGTCCTAGATTATGGCTACACCTTC
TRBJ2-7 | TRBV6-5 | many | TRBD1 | CASNHRGDYEQYF | TGTGCCAGCAACCACAGGGGAGACTACGAGCAGTACTTC
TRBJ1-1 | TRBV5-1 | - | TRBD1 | CASSLEGQSLAGAFF | TGCGCCAGCAGCCTGGAGGGACAGAGCCTTGCTGGAGCTTTCTTT
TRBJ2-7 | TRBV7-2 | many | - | CASSSLRGPSYEQYF | TGTGCCAGCAGCTCATTGCGGGGGCCCTCCTACGAGCAGTACTTC
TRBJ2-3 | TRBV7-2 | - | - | CASSLATSSRTDTQYF | TGTGCCAGCAGCTTAGCTACTAGTTCTCGGACAGATACGCAGTATTTT
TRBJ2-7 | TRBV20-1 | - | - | CSARSGDPLDEQYF | TGCAGTGCTAGATCGGGGGACCCCTTGGACGAGCAGTACTTC
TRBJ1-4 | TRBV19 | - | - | CASRKRGRVREKLFF | TGTGCCAGTAGGAAACGCGGCAGGGTGCGCGAAAAACTGTTTTTT
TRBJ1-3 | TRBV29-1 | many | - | CSVTNYEGNTIYF | TGCAGCGTGACCAACTATGAGGGAAACACCATATATTTT